The rows below give T cell receptor beta chains drawn from one sample of a study of cytomegalovirus exposure and HLA in healthy donors. The assay was immunoSEQ multiplex PCR, and TCRdb's table has in-frame clones only and misses some. Among roughly 62,000 clones listed, around nine tenths were seen once. Sequencing used PBMCs. These receptors all stem from a woman aged 30 to 39 in good health and CMV-seronegative. Both conserved end residues are part of each CDR3. D genes are given only for firm matches. Part of the rows lack a size; the others show once, few, many or a class for expanded clones.

D | J | size | V | CDR3 | DNA
. | TRBJ2-5 | . | TRBV19 | CASSASSAQETQYF | TGTGCCAGTAGTGCATCTAGCGCCCAAGAGACCCAGTACTTC
. | TRBJ1-5 | . | TRBV18 | CASSPPAGEDHNQPQHF | TGTGCCAGCTCACCACCGGCAGGGGAAGATCACAATCAGCCCCAGCATTTT
TRBD2 | TRBJ2-5 | few | TRBV18 | CASSPPGLAGGTQYF | TGTGCCAGCTCACCACCGGGACTAGCGGGCGGGACCCAGTACTTC
. | TRBJ1-1 | . | TRBV12-1 | CAPTSGQKAFF | TGTGCCCCCACGTCGGGACAGAAAGCTTTCTTT
TRBD1 | TRBJ1-1 | . | TRBV11-2 | CASSPRGQGNTEAFF | TGTGCCAGCAGCCCCCGCGGACAGGGGAACACTGAAGCTTTCTTT
TRBD2 | TRBJ2-5 | . | TRBV7-8 | CASSPAGGTQETQYF | TGTGCCAGCAGCCCGGCGGGAGGAACACAAGAGACCCAGTACTTC
TRBD2 | TRBJ2-3 | . | TRBV5-1 | CASSSGTSADTQYF | TGCGCCAGCAGCTCGGGGACTAGTGCTGATACGCAGTATTTT
TRBD2 | TRBJ2-7 | . | TRBV7-8 | CASSYDVLAGWGEQYF | TGTGCCAGCAGCTATGACGTGCTAGCGGGATGGGGCGAGCAGTACTTC
TRBD2 | TRBJ2-7 | . | TRBV13 | CASSLASGRARQYF | TGTGCCAGCAGCTTAGCCTCCGGGAGGGCCCGGCAGTACTTC
TRBD2 | TRBJ2-5 | . | TRBV9 | CASSVGTSPTQYF | TGTGCCAGCAGCGTCGGGACTAGCCCGACCCAGTACTTC
TRBD2 | TRBJ2-1 | . | TRBV27 | CASSLSGLAGAYNEQFF | TGTGCCAGCAGTTTATCGGGACTAGCGGGAGCCTACAATGAGCAGTTCTTC
TRBD1 | TRBJ1-2 | . | TRBV7-2 | CASSSSPDREAYGYTF | TGTGCCAGCAGCTCTAGCCCCGACAGGGAGGCCTATGGCTACACCTTC
. | TRBJ2-5 | . | TRBV6-5 | CASSEGTHQETQYF | TGTGCCAGCAGTGAAGGGACACACCAAGAGACCCAGTACTTC
. | TRBJ2-7 | once | TRBV18 | CASSPSEDPTTEQYF | TGTGCCAGCTCACCATCGGAGGATCCAACCACAGAGCAGTACTTC
TRBD2 | TRBJ2-1 | . | TRBV5-4 | CASSLGGLAAYNEQFF | TGTGCCAGCAGCTTGGGGGGACTAGCGGCCTACAATGAGCAGTTCTTC
TRBD2 | TRBJ2-1 | . | TRBV7-6 | CASSLAAGEGWNEQFF | TGTGCCAGCAGCTTAGCGGCGGGAGAAGGCTGGAATGAGCAGTTCTTC
. | TRBJ1-2 | . | TRBV28 | CASSRDSYGYTF | TGTGCCAGCAGCCGCGACAGCTATGGCTACACCTTC
TRBD1 | TRBJ1-1 | . | TRBV7-6 | CASSPAGTGNTEAFF | TGTGCCAGCAGCCCCGCCGGGACAGGGAACACTGAAGCTTTCTTT
TRBD1 | TRBJ1-5 | . | TRBV7-6 | CASSAGQGPYSNQPQHF | TGTGCCAGCAGCGCCGGACAGGGCCCATATAGCAATCAGCCCCAGCATTTT
. | TRBJ2-5 | . | TRBV9 | CASSRTSLGETQYF | TGTGCCAGCAGTAGGACTTCGTTAGGGGAGACCCAGTACTTC
TRBD2 | TRBJ2-7 | . | TRBV6-1 | CASSDTSGSIHEQYF | TGTGCCAGCAGTGATACTAGCGGGAGTATCCACGAGCAGTACTTC
. | TRBJ2-5 | . | TRBV11-1 | CASSTQPTGETQYF | TGTGCCAGCAGCACGCAACCCACCGGGGAGACCCAGTACTTC
. | TRBJ2-7 | . | TRBV20-1 | CSAKRTHEQYF | TGCAGTGCAAAAAGGACTCACGAGCAGTACTTC
. | TRBJ2-1 | . | TRBV5-4 | CASSLGHYNEQFF | TGTGCCAGCAGCTTGGGTCATTACAATGAGCAGTTCTTC
TRBD1 | TRBJ2-7 | . | TRBV27 | CASRSGTDYEQYF | TGTGCCAGCAGGTCCGGGACAGACTACGAGCAGTACTTC
. | TRBJ1-1 | . | TRBV2 | CASSAGERNTEAFF | TGTGCCAGCAGCGCCGGGGAGCGGAACACTGAAGCTTTCTTT
TRBD1 | TRBJ2-7 | . | TRBV4-1 | CASSQEASDRGYEQYF | TGCGCCAGCAGCCAAGAGGCGAGCGACAGGGGGTACGAGCAGTACTTC
. | TRBJ2-2 | . | TRBV27 | CASSWLDTGELFF | TGTGCCAGCAGCTGGCTCGACACCGGGGAGCTGTTTTTT